Listed below are T cell receptor beta chains from one sample, sequenced in a study of cytomegalovirus exposure and HLA in healthy donors. The repertoire was sequenced with immunoSEQ multiplex PCR; TCRdb's copy has only in-frame clones and lacks some. In the table there are fewer than 90,000 clones, less than 85% of which are singletons. Sequencing was performed on PBMCs. These receptor sequences come from a woman between 45 and 60 years old in good health and CMV-seropositive. Both conserved end residues are part of each CDR3. Fields, in order: J gene, clone size, V gene, D gene, CDR3 DNA, CDR3 protein. A D gene is named only where the DNA matches it firmly. Where a row states a size, it is once, few, many or the class of an expanded clone; other rows omit it.

J gene: TRBJ2-1; clone size: few; V gene: TRBV7-2; D gene: TRBD2; CDR3 DNA: TGTGCCAGCAGCTTGCTGAGCGGGGTTGGCAATGAGCAGTTCTTC; CDR3 protein: CASSLLSGVGNEQFF
J gene: TRBJ1-3; clone size: .; V gene: TRBV21-1; D gene: .; CDR3 DNA: TGTGCCAGCAGCAAAGCGCTTTGTAGGGAGGAGGTGAACACCATATATTTT; CDR3 protein: CASSKALCREEVNTIYF
J gene: TRBJ1-1; clone size: .; V gene: TRBV6-6; D gene: TRBD1; CDR3 DNA: TGTGCCAGCAGTACAACCCGGACAGGGGGGTACACTGAAGCTTTCTTT; CDR3 protein: CASSTTRTGGYTEAFF
J gene: TRBJ2-1; clone size: .; V gene: TRBV27; D gene: .; CDR3 DNA: TGTGCCAGCAGAACACCAAACCCGCAGTACCCAGGGGAGGGCAATGAGCAGTTCTTC; CDR3 protein: CASRTPNPQYPGEGNEQFF
J gene: TRBJ2-4; clone size: .; V gene: TRBV2; D gene: TRBD1; CDR3 DNA: TGTGCCAGCAAAGTTCACGGGACAGGGATTAACATTCAGTACTTC; CDR3 protein: CASKVHGTGINIQYF
J gene: TRBJ2-1; clone size: .; V gene: TRBV6-4; D gene: TRBD1; CDR3 DNA: TGTGCCAGCAGTGACGAAACAGGGGGCGCCAGTATAAGGAACTACAATGAGCAGTTCTTC; CDR3 protein: CASSDETGGASIRNYNEQFF
J gene: TRBJ1-2; clone size: few; V gene: TRBV11-2; D gene: .; CDR3 DNA: TGTGCCAGCAGCTTAGGAGCCGGGATCGGTGGCTACACCTTC; CDR3 protein: CASSLGAGIGGYTF
J gene: TRBJ2-2; clone size: .; V gene: TRBV5-1; D gene: TRBD1; CDR3 DNA: TGCGCCAGCAGCTTGCTAAGGACAGGGGGAAATACCGGGGAGCTGTTTTTT; CDR3 protein: CASSLLRTGGNTGELFF
J gene: TRBJ2-7; clone size: once; V gene: TRBV5-1; D gene: TRBD1; CDR3 DNA: TGCGCCAGCAGCTTGGCGACAGGGAAGATCTACGAGCAGTACTTC; CDR3 protein: CASSLATGKIYEQYF
J gene: TRBJ2-1; clone size: .; V gene: TRBV11-2; D gene: TRBD2; CDR3 DNA: TGTGCCAGCAGCTTATCGGCCGGGAGGGCCTTGGATGAGCAGTTCTTC; CDR3 protein: CASSLSAGRALDEQFF
J gene: TRBJ1-2; clone size: .; V gene: TRBV29-1; D gene: TRBD1; CDR3 DNA: TGCAGCTCTCTCGACCGGGACAGACTTGTTAACTATGGCTACACCTTC; CDR3 protein: CSSLDRDRLVNYGYTF
J gene: TRBJ2-3; clone size: once; V gene: TRBV28; D gene: TRBD2; CDR3 DNA: TGTGCCAGCAGTTTGCCTCTAGCGGGAGGGGGCACAGATACGCAGTATTTT; CDR3 protein: CASSLPLAGGGTDTQYF
J gene: TRBJ1-3; clone size: .; V gene: TRBV5-1; D gene: .; CDR3 DNA: TGCGCCAGCAGCTTGGACAGCTCTGGAAACACCATATATTTT; CDR3 protein: CASSLDSSGNTIYF
J gene: TRBJ2-1; clone size: .; V gene: TRBV10-3; D gene: TRBD2; CDR3 DNA: TGTGCCATCAGTGAGACGGGACTAGCCCAAAAAAGCTCCTACAATGAGCAGTTCTTC; CDR3 protein: CAISETGLAQKSSYNEQFF
J gene: TRBJ2-3; clone size: .; V gene: TRBV7-8; D gene: .; CDR3 DNA: TGTGCCAGCAGCCGACTTGGGGTTGGGGGGATTCCAGATACGCAGTATTTT; CDR3 protein: CASSRLGVGGIPDTQYF
J gene: TRBJ1-6; clone size: .; V gene: TRBV9; D gene: .; CDR3 DNA: TGTGCCAGCAGCGACGGGGGATCCAATTCACCCCTCCACTTT; CDR3 protein: CASSDGGSNSPLHF
J gene: TRBJ2-7; clone size: .; V gene: TRBV21-1; D gene: .; CDR3 DNA: TGTGCCAGCAGCACTACAGGGGAGCAGTACTTC; CDR3 protein: CASSTTGEQYF
J gene: TRBJ1-4; clone size: .; V gene: TRBV2; D gene: .; CDR3 DNA: TGTGCCAGCAGTGAGGGGCCTCCGGTGGAAAAACTGTTTTTT; CDR3 protein: CASSEGPPVEKLFF
J gene: TRBJ2-5; clone size: once; V gene: TRBV5-4; D gene: .; CDR3 DNA: TGTGCCAGCAGCTTGGCGTTAGGGGTTGGAGAGACCCAGTACTTC; CDR3 protein: CASSLALGVGETQYF
J gene: TRBJ2-3; clone size: few; V gene: TRBV11-2; D gene: TRBD2; CDR3 DNA: TGTGCCAGCAGCGTACTAGCGGGGGAGACAGATACGCAGTATTTT; CDR3 protein: CASSVLAGETDTQYF
J gene: TRBJ2-1; clone size: .; V gene: TRBV20-1; D gene: .; CDR3 DNA: TGCAGTGCTAGGCCGGGGAATGAGCAGTTCTTC; CDR3 protein: CSARPGNEQFF
J gene: TRBJ1-2; clone size: .; V gene: TRBV7-9; D gene: .; CDR3 DNA: TGTGCCAGCAGCTGGAGACCGAACTATGGCTACACCTTC; CDR3 protein: CASSWRPNYGYTF
J gene: TRBJ1-1; clone size: once; V gene: TRBV4-3; D gene: .; CDR3 DNA: TGCGCCAGCAGCCAAGATATGGGGCTCGGACCGAACACTGAAGCTTTCTTT; CDR3 protein: CASSQDMGLGPNTEAFF